Listed here is a single T cell receptor (beta chain). This entry is derived from a study of shared clonotypes between healthy human individuals. The overall study: Every donor yielded three CD4 naive, three CD4 memory, two CD8 naive and one CD8 memory plate.

This CDR3 region has 13 residues. The V gene end was trimmed by 7 bases and the J gene end by 7 bases; junction bases not matched to a gene: 5. The germline V gene encodes CDR1 MDHEN and CDR2 SYDVKM. Libraries were prepared by immunoSEQ multiplex PCR; TCRdb keeps only in-frame clonotypes and omits some of them. The table shows some 1,900,000 clones, with approximately 94% occurring only once. Positively selected for CCR7, the CD45RO-negative cells used as naive CD8 cells excluded terminally differentiated effector memory CD45RA+ cells. Only Caucasian adults living in Nashville, Tennessee made up the donor group.

The V and J genes are TRBV28 and TRBJ1-4; 8 nucleotides agree with TRBD1. The sample consisted of naive CD8+ T cells sorted from blood. The sequence was collected from a man in his late teens or twenties in good health. CDR3 loop: CASTGTGSEKLFF. The CDR3 region has the DNA TGTGCCAGCACGGGGACAGGTAGTGAAAAACTGTTTTTT.